This T cell receptor (beta chain) was sequenced during a study of CXCR3-negative and CXCR3-positive naive CD8 T cells. Cells that were CD45RO-CCR7+CD27+CD95- constituted naive CD8+ T cells. Germline V gives CDR1 SGHRS, CDR2 YFSETQ. This CDR3 has 13 residues. Study-wide results and caveats: When CXCR3-positive naive cells were set against CXCR3-negative naive cells, the former had more hydrophobic TRB CDR3s. With respect to TRBV-TRBJ usage, naive CXCR3-negative and CXCR3-positive cells were similar; memory differed. The study found comparably high diversity in both naive subsets and much lower diversity in memory CD8+ cells.

With regard to this clonotype: Its antigen is not identified.

TRB cDNA was prepared as libraries by UMI-labeled 5' RACE. TCRdb reworked the 5' RACE reads into one entry per CDR3 protein, no DNA. Listed are around 96,000 distinct CDR3 sequences; about 1.5% falls within the top ten. The chain joins TRBV5-1 to TRBJ2-1; the TCRdb D gene call, TRBD2, has no DNA to confirm it. The source is a human donor in good health. Some clones in this sample may be carry-over from other donors' samples. The sample comprised naive CXCR3- CD8+ T cells from blood. Subset specified: CD45RO-CCR7+CD27+CD95- naive CD8+ T cells lacking CXCR3 (TNR3-). CDR3 amino acids: CASSITSGLEQFF.